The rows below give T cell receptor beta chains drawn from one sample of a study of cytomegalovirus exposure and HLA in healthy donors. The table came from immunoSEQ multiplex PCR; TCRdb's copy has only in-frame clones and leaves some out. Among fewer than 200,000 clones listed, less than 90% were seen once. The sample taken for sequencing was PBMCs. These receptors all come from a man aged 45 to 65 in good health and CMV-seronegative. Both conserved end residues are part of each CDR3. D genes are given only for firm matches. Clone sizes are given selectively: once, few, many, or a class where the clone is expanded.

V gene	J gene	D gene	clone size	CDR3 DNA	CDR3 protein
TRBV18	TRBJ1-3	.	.	TGTGCCAGCTCACCGCAGGGGTTCTCTGGAAACACCATATATTTT	CASSPQGFSGNTIYF
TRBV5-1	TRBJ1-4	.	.	TGCGCCAGCAGCTTGGGTGGGGGCGCAACTAATGAAAAACTGTTTTTT	CASSLGGGATNEKLFF
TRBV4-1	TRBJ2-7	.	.	TGCGCCAGCAGCCAGAGGGAAGTTGGTTACGAGCAGTACTTC	CASSQREVGYEQYF
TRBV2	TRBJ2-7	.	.	TGTGCCAGCCCGCAAGCGGCCTACGAGCAGTACTTC	CASPQAAYEQYF
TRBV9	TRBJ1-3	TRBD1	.	TGTGCCAGCAGCGTAGAGGGGACAGGTGGAAACACCATATATTTT	CASSVEGTGGNTIYF
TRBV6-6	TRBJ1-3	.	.	TGTGCCAGCAGTTTGACTAGCTCTGGAAACACCATATATTTT	CASSLTSSGNTIYF
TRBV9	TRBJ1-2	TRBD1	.	TGTGCCAGCAGGCCACGGACAGGGTCTAACTATGGCTACACCTTC	CASRPRTGSNYGYTF
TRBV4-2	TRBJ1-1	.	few	TGTGCCAGCAGCCCGATCTCAGGGGTTGGGACTGAAGCTTTCTTT	CASSPISGVGTEAFF
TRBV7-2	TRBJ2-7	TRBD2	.	TGTGCCAGCAGCTTTATTAGCGGGTCGACCTACGAGCAGTACTTC	CASSFISGSTYEQYF
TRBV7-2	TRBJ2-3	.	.	TGTGCCAGCAGCTTTGTAGCCTTCCAGAGGACAGATACGCAGTATTTT	CASSFVAFQRTDTQYF
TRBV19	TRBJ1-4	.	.	TGTGCCAGTAGTATTGGTGGACTGGGAAAACTGTTTTTT	CASSIGGLGKLFF
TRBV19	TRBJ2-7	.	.	TGTGCCAGTAGTAATCCACAGGACCCCCCCTACGAGCAGTACTTC	CASSNPQDPPYEQYF
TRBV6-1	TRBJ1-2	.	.	TGTGCCAGCAGTGCCCGAATGGGGGGGCTCGGGGACTATGGCTACACCTTC	CASSARMGGLGDYGYTF
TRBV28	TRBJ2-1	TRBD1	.	TGTGCCAGCAGTCCCGGACAGGGTGGCTACAATGAGCAGTTCTTC	CASSPGQGGYNEQFF
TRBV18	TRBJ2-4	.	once	TGTGCCAGCTCACCACGGACAGTCAAACAAAACATTCAGTACTTC	CASSPRTVKQNIQYF
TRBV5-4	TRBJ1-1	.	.	TGTGCCAGCAGCTTGGTAGGAGATAACACTGAAGCTTTCTTT	CASSLVGDNTEAFF
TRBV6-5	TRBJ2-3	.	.	TGTGCCAGCAGTTACGACATCAGAAGCACAGATACGCAGTATTTT	CASSYDIRSTDTQYF
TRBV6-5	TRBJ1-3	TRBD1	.	TGTGCCAGCAGTACCGGACAGGGGTTTGGAAACACCATATATTTT	CASSTGQGFGNTIYF
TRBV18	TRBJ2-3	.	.	TGTGCCAGCTCACCTCGACAGACCACAGATACGCAGTATTTT	CASSPRQTTDTQYF
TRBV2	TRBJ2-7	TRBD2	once	TGTGCCAGCGTTCTCATTAGCGGGGTCGGCGAGCAGTACTTC	CASVLISGVGEQYF
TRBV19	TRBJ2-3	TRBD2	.	TGTGCCAGTAAAGGGGCGGGAGGGCACACAGATACGCAGTATTTT	CASKGAGGHTDTQYF
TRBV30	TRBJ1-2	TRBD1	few	TGTGCCTGGAGCGTACAGGGGGTGGGAGGCTACACCTTC	CAWSVQGVGGYTF
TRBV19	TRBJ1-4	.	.	TGTGCCAGTAGGTTGGCTCGTACAACTAATGAAAAACTGTTTTTT	CASRLARTTNEKLFF
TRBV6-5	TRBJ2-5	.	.	TGTGCCAGCAAAAGGGGCAGTGGGTCCGAGACCCAGTACTTC	CASKRGSGSETQYF
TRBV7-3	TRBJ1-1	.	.	TGTGCCAGCAGCCGCTATAAGAACACTGAAGCTTTCTTT	CASSRYKNTEAFF
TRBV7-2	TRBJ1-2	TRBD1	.	TGTGCCAGCAGCTCGCGACAGGGGAACAGTGGCTACACCTTC	CASSSRQGNSGYTF
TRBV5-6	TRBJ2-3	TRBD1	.	TGTGCCAGCAGCTTTCAGGGGGCGGGGGATACGCAGTATTTT	CASSFQGAGDTQYF
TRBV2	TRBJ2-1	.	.	TGTGCCAGCAGTGAAATGCGGACCCCCGCGGGTGAGCAGTTCTTC	CASSEMRTPAGEQFF
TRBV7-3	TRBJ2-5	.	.	TGTGCCAGCAGGCTGGGAGGGGGAGAAGGAGAGACCCAGTACTTC	CASRLGGGEGETQYF
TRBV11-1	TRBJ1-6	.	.	TGTGCCAGCAGCCAGACACAGCATTCACCCCTCCACTTT	CASSQTQHSPLHF
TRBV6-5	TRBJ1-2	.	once	TGTGCCAGCAGTTACAGGCAGGGTGTCAGCGGCTACACCTTC	CASSYRQGVSGYTF
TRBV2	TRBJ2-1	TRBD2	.	TGTGCCAGCAGTGAGTTCGCGGGGGGGTCGGATGAGCAGTTCTTC	CASSEFAGGSDEQFF
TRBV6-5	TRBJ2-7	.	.	TGTGCCAGCAGTTACTCTAAACGCTCCGGGCAGTACTTC	CASSYSKRSGQYF
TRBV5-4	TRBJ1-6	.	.	TGTGCCAGCAGCTTGAACTGGGGAGTAGGTTCACCCCTCCACTTT	CASSLNWGVGSPLHF
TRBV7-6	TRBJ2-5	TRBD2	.	TGTGCCAGCAGCTTAGTCGCTAGCGGGTGGCAAGAGACCCAGTACTTC	CASSLVASGWQETQYF
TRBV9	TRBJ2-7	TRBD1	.	TGTGCCAGCAGCGCTTCGGACAGGCAGGCCGAGGGATACGAGCAGTACTTC	CASSASDRQAEGYEQYF
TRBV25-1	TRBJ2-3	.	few	TGTGCCAGCAGTGAATTTACAGGAGCCAGGAGAGTAGATACGCAGTATTTT	CASSEFTGARRVDTQYF
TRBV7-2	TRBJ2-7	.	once	TGTGCCAGCAGCTTGGGCAGGCGGGACGAGCAGTACTTC	CASSLGRRDEQYF
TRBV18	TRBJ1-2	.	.	TGTGCCAGCTCACCCCGGGAGGGGGACCTTTATGGCTACACCTTC	CASSPREGDLYGYTF
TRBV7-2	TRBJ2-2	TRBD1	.	TGTGCCAGCAGCTTAGCGCTGACAGGGCAGAACACCGGGGAGCTGTTTTTT	CASSLALTGQNTGELFF
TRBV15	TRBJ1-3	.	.	TGTGCCACCAGCAGAGTAAGGGCAGGGTACTCTGGAAACACCATATATTTT	CATSRVRAGYSGNTIYF
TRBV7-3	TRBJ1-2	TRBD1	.	TGTGCCAGCAGCCCAACACGGGACAGGGGGCAGGGCTACACCTTC	CASSPTRDRGQGYTF
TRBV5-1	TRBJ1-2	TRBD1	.	TGCGCCAGCAGCTTGATACTGACAGGGAACTATGGCTACACCTTC	CASSLILTGNYGYTF
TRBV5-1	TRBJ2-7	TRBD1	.	TGCGCCAGCAGCCAAAGGACAGGGGGCTCCTACGAGCAGTACTTC	CASSQRTGGSYEQYF
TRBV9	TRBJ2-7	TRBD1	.	TGTGCCAGCAGCGTAGCGACAGGGGGCCCCTACGAGCAGTACTTC	CASSVATGGPYEQYF
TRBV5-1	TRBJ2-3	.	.	TGCGCCAGCAGCTTGTACCTACTGGCGGGGAGAGGCACAGATACGCAGTATTTT	CASSLYLLAGRGTDTQYF
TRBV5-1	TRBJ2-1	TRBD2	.	TGCGCCAGCAGTTTGACTAGCGGAAGCAATGAGCAGTTCTTC	CASSLTSGSNEQFF
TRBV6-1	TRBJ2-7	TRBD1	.	TGTGCCAGCAGTGGATGGGACAGTTACTACGAGCAGTACTTC	CASSGWDSYYEQYF
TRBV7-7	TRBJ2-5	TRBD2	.	TGTGCTAGCAGCTTACTCGCGGGGGGGATTAAACAAGAGACCCAGTACTTC	CASSLLAGGIKQETQYF